The T cell receptor beta chain under discussion was sequenced for a study of T cells after yellow fever vaccination (dated by TCRdb to the late 2010s). General notes on the study: The SMART-Seq v4 Ultra Low Input RNA kit was used to prepare libraries from fractions with low cell numbers. To follow T-cell clones before and after both primary and booster YFV17D yellow fever vaccination, bulk TCR alpha and beta repertoires underwent longitudinal sequencing. Two healthy male donors made up the cohort, one aged 18 to 29 years and the other aged 30 to 40 years. Blood was collected at multiple timepoints before and after primary and secondary immunization, and bulk PBMC replicates and cell subsets were isolated. Results and caveats for the whole study, not just this receptor: A small share of clonotypes was detected in both CD4 and CD8 compartments, with the overlap likely arising from convergent recombination. Compared with the primary T-cell response, the secondary T-cell response was weaker but faster, peaking on day 5 rather than day 15. After the booster, most of the clones that had expanded following primary vaccination were detected again (roughly 96% of CD4 and roughly 88% of CD8), which suggests that memory was broadly maintained. Only a couple of donors were included in the study, so the extent to which the findings can be generalized is limited. Because abundant contaminating clonotypes from the bulk population could be contained in FACS-sorted repertoires, computational filtering was required.

This clonotype was recorded many times. There is no known antigen for this receptor. No much larger clonotype is one base removed from it; base qualities were not supplied. The treatment or condition label here, explained by the study, means: live attenuated yellow fever vaccine strain. A standard Ficoll-Paque protocol was used to isolate PBMCs from peripheral blood. CD4 and CD8 T-cell fractions were isolated with Dynabeads CD4 and CD8 positive selection kits. RNA was extracted with TriZol from bulk PBMCs, CD4 and CD8 fractions, and dextramer-positive and dextramer-negative fractions. Synthesis of TCR cDNA relied on 5'RACE template switching, a step that introduced a universal primer site along with unique molecular identifiers. Priming for cDNA synthesis came from both the TCR alpha and TCR beta constant segments. Libraries were amplified in two PCR steps, with sample barcodes and sequencing adapters added in the second step. Sequencing of libraries was performed on Illumina HiSeq 2500 (2x100 bp) or NovaSeq (2x150 bp). The authors' analysis ran thus. MIGEC was used to demultiplex reads and collapse the reads into UMI consensus sequences, and MiXCR was used for V(D)J alignment. Using edgeR on replicate PBMC samples, clonotypes were called vaccine-responding if FDR was below 0.01 and the log2 fold change was above 5 up to day 15. Bulk clonotypes were assigned CD4 or CD8 identity according to which sequenced CD4 or CD8 repertoire held them at higher abundance. TCRdb handled the public reads itself, with Q25 trimming in fastp and clone calling in MiXCR, and kept productive beta chains. Rows are combined by CDR3 protein, so each entry shows the most common genes and DNA. The V and J calls were determined by TCRdb, not by the authors. The sample table records approximately 120,000 distinct CDR3 sequences; 7.4% of these occur just once. Jointly, the top ten make up roughly 2.5% of the sample.

The receptor comes from a young man who received the YFV17D yellow fever vaccine. The sample in question was CD4+ T cells sorted from PBMCs, obtained around 10 days after the first yellow fever vaccination.

The DNA is as follows: TGCAGTGCTACACCCCTCGGGGCGGGGTATTTAGGAGATACGCAGTATTTT. Its protein reads: CSATPLGAGYLGDTQYF. Rearrangement joined TRBV20-1 to TRBJ2-3; the D gene is perhaps TRBD2, on 6 matching bases. Deletion took 4 bases off V and 5 bases off J, with a span of 25 bases between the germline ends. The CDR3 contains 17 residues, cysteine and phenylalanine counted. The kept DNA is CDR3 alone, 51 bases in frame from the first base. The germline V gene (reference sequence) yields DFQATT for CDR1 and SNEGSKA for CDR2.